This TCR beta chain comes out of a study of cytomegalovirus exposure and HLA in healthy donors. After removal of 2 bases from V and 8 bases from J, the junction contained 2 bases not matched to a gene. The CDR3 sequence is 14 residues long. The germline V gene has CDR1 MNHEY and CDR2 SMNVEV (reference sequence). With regard to this clone: As yet, its antigen is unknown. Other DNA sequences in this specimen translate into the identical CDR3.

The PCR was carried out with 60 Vbeta primers and 13 Jbeta primers. Generated by immunoSEQ multiplex PCR, the TCRdb table keeps only in-frame clones and is missing some. Of tens of thousands of clones in the sample, about four fifths were seen once. Study-level results: TCR sequences were mostly rare, though some public TCRs occurred in many donors. A cluster of highly shared sequence variants was likely a sequencing artifact. Per a prior analysis, the majority of TCR beta V segments were productive roughly 90% or roughly 30% of the time. Altogether, 160 or so TCR beta chains were recorded as cytomegalovirus-associated.

The clonotype was recovered from a woman aged 35 to 49 in good health and CMV-seronegative. The chain is built from TRBV27 and TRBJ1-4; the match to TRBD1 covers 10 bases. The sample comprised PBMCs. This CDR3 reads CASSLRTGGEKLFF. In DNA form, the CDR3 reads TGTGCCAGCAGTTTAAGGACAGGGGGGGAAAAACTGTTTTTT.